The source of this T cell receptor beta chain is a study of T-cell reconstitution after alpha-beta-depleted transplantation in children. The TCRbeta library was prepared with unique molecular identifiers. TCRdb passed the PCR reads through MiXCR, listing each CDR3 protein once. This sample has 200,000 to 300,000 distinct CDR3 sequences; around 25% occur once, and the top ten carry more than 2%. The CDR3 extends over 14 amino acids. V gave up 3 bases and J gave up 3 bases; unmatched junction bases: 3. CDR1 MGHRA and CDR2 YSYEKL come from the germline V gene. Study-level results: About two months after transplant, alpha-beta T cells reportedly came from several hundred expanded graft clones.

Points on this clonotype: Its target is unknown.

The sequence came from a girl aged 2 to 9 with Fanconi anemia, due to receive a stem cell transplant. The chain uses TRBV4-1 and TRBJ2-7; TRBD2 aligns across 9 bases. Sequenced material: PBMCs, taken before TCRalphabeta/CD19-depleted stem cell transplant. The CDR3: CASSQTSGNYEQYF. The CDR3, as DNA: TGCGCCAGCAGCCAGACTAGCGGAAACTACGAGCAGTACTTC.